Following are 23 T cell receptor beta chains from one sample sequenced in a study of CD4 T cells in relation to SARS-CoV-2 and coronaviruses. These receptors lack a known antigen. The assay was immunoSEQ multiplex PCR, and TCRdb's table has in-frame clones only and misses some. The sample lists 30,000 to 45,000 clones; 77% were seen once. Material: memory CD4+ T cells from PBMCs, cultured in vitro. The receptors were sampled from an adult with COVID-19.

This clone occurred once. This chain uses TRBV10-3 with TRBJ2-7; 11 bases agree with TRBD2. The CDR3 is 14 residues long. CDR1 is ENHRY and CDR2 is SYGVKD in the germline V gene. Losses at the gene ends were 3 bases for V and 6 bases for J; bases not matched to a gene: 4. This CDR3 is CAISDSGRAPEQYF. In DNA form, the CDR3 reads TGTGCCATCAGTGATAGCGGGAGGGCTCCCGAGCAGTACTTC.

Only one count was recorded for this clone. The chain carries TRBV23-1 and TRBJ1-5; the D is unclear. TRBV23-1 is given ORF status, its function remaining uncertain. The CDR3 loop spans 16 amino acids. With 0 bases removed from V and 2 bases from J, the gap between germline ends came to 11 bases. The CDR3 sequence is CASSQSLEVGNQPQHF. CDR3 DNA: TGCGCCAGCAGTCAATCGTTGGAAGTGGGCAATCAGCCCCAGCATTTT.

The rearrangement uses TRBV5-4 and TRBJ1-1, with D hard to call. Per the germline V gene, CDR1 is SGHNT and CDR2 is YYREEE (reference sequence). The CDR3 totals 15 residues. V was cut by 2 bases and J by 3 bases, with 14 bases left in between. The CDR3 region is CASSFTWQADTEAFF. For the CDR3, the DNA is TGTGCCAGCAGCTTCACTTGGCAGGCCGACACTGAAGCTTTCTTT.

The chain has TRBV28 and TRBJ2-7, with 14 bases fitting TRBD2. The CDR3 runs to 15 residues. Looked up from germline, CDR1 is MDHEN and CDR2 is SYDVKM. J lost 2 bases, V lost 5 bases, and 2 bases had no gene match. CDR3 sequence reads: CASSGLAGGTYEQYF. The CDR3 DNA follows: TGTGCCAGCAGTGGACTAGCGGGAGGAACCTACGAGCAGTACTTC.

This chain joins TRBV5-1 and TRBJ2-1; D call uncertain. Looked up from germline, CDR1 is SGHRS and CDR2 is YFSETQ. This CDR3 has 13 amino acids. The germline V and J ends were trimmed by 0 bases and 7 bases, with 8 bases remaining between them. CDR3 region: CASSLVSWNEQFF. DNA of the CDR3: TGCGCCAGCAGCTTGGTCTCCTGGAATGAGCAGTTCTTC.

CDR3 nucleotide sequence: TGTGCCAGCAGTACCGGGACAGAATACAATGAGCAGTTCTTC. This sequence encodes CASSTGTEYNEQFF. The chain combines TRBV9 with TRBJ2-1; 7 nucleotides line up with TRBD1. J gave up 4 bases and V 5 bases, and 6 bases lay outside the gene matches. This CDR3 has 14 residues. Germline V gives CDR1 SGDLS, CDR2 YYNGEE.

The V and J genes are TRBV29-1 and TRBJ2-3; D gene unclear. In germline, CDR1 is SQVTM, CDR2 ANQGSEA. CDR3 length: 12 amino acids. Trimming pared 4 bases from V and 6 bases from J, leaving 11 bases between. The CDR3 region is CSVGRGSDTQYF. The DNA for the CDR3 is TGCAGCGTTGGACGCGGATCGGATACGCAGTATTTT.

This chain joins TRBV18 and TRBJ2-7, with a tentative D call TRBD1 (5 bases). The V gene lost 1 base and the J gene lost 2 bases, with 15 bases spanning the gap. Looked up from germline, CDR1 is KGHSH and CDR2 is LQKENI. The CDR3 has 16 residues. The DNA for the CDR3 is TGTGCCAGCTCACCACAAGTCCGCCCAGGGCCCTACGAGCAGTACTTC. This codes for CASSPQVRPGPYEQYF.

The chain joins TRBV3-1 (or the pseudogene TRBV3-2) to TRBJ2-7; D remains unclear. Germline V gene sequence: CDR1 LGHDT, CDR2 YNNKEL (reference sequence). Trimming pared 3 bases from V and 0 bases from J, leaving 0 bases between. The CDR3 consists of 11 residues. CDR3 loop: CASSHSYEQYF. DNA for the CDR3: TGTGCCAGCAGCCACTCCTACGAGCAGTACTTC.

The rearrangement links TRBV4-1 to TRBJ1-6; D is ambiguous. The CDR3 spans 12 residues. Trimming took off 1 base at V and 13 bases at J, with 8 bases between the two ends. Germline V gene sequence: CDR1 MGHRA, CDR2 YSYEKL. In DNA form, the CDR3 reads TGCGCCAGCAGCCAAGGGATCTGGCCCCTCCACTTT. Translating gives CASSQGIWPLHF.

The chain combines TRBV7-9 with TRBJ2-3, with a weak D call TRBD1 (6 bases). The CDR3 is 15 amino acids. V dropped 4 bases and J dropped 2 bases, with 13 bases sitting between them. The germline gives CDR1 SEHNR, CDR2 FQNEAQ (reference sequence). CDR3 region: CASSSFRGHTDTQYF. In DNA form, the CDR3 reads TGTGCCAGCAGCTCCTTTCGGGGACACACAGATACGCAGTATTTT.

J is TRBJ2-5 and V is TRBV6-6, with no clear D. CDR3 length equals 15 residues. CDR1 is MNHNY and CDR2 is SVGAGI in the germline V gene (reference sequence). The ends were cut back, 0 bases at V and 2 bases at J, with 10 bases in the middle. CDR3: CASSYSGQPQETQYF. In DNA form, the CDR3 reads TGTGCCAGCAGTTACTCGGGCCAGCCTCAAGAGACCCAGTACTTC.

The CDR3 DNA reads TGTGCCAGCAGCTTGGGACTAGCGGGAGGAAGCACAGATACGCAGTATTTT. Translating it yields CASSLGLAGGSTDTQYF. The chain couples TRBV5-4 to TRBJ2-3; 13 bases align to TRBD2. Unmatched junction bases numbered 1, after V lost 0 bases and J lost 0 bases. Germline V gives CDR1 SGHNT, CDR2 YYREEE (reference sequence). This CDR3 has 17 amino acids.

The DNA of the CDR3 is TGTGCCAGCAGTCGAAAGGGGGACACTGAAGCTTTCTTT. It specifies CASSRKGDTEAFF. The chain carries TRBV12-3 or TRBV12-4 and TRBJ1-1, with a possible D match to TRBD1 (6 bases). The CDR3 is 13 residues long. V lost 5 bases to trimming and J lost 3 bases, with 10 bases between them.

This rearrangement joins TRBV6-5 to TRBJ2-5; TRBD1 matches at 7 bases. This CDR3 spans 15 amino acids. Germline values: CDR1 MNHEY, CDR2 SVGAGI. Trimming took 0 bases from V and 2 from J; bases not matched to a gene: 3. CDR3: CASSYSGTAQETQYF. The CDR3 DNA reads TGTGCCAGCAGTTACTCCGGGACAGCACAAGAGACCCAGTACTTC.

This clone has a handful of counts. The chain combines TRBV19 with TRBJ2-7; TRBD1 or TRBD2 may be the D gene (5 bases each). Germline values: CDR1 LNHDA, CDR2 SQIVND (reference sequence). The V end was cut by 2 bases, the J end by 1 base, with 12 bases between. CDR3 length: 15 residues. As DNA, the CDR3 is TGTGCCAGTAGTATAAAGAGGGGACCATCCTACGAGCAGTACTTC. Translated, it gives CASSIKRGPSYEQYF.

The rearrangement uses TRBV11-1 and TRBJ2-1, with a tentative D call TRBD1 (5 bases). This CDR3 contains 13 residues. Trimming took 5 bases from V and 6 from J, leaving 11 bases between them. In germline, CDR1 is SGHAT, CDR2 FQDESV (reference sequence). The CDR3 spells CASSPRQTNEQFF. The DNA of the CDR3 is TGTGCCAGCAGCCCTCGACAGACCAATGAGCAGTTCTTC.

This clone was seen only a few times. The CDR3 DNA reads TGTGCCAGCAGTTTCATGAAGTGGTTCGGTGAGCAGTTCTTC. Its protein product is CASSFMKWFGEQFF. The genes are TRBV28 and TRBJ2-1; no reliable D call. V was clipped by 3 bases and J by 9 bases, with 15 bases between them. CDR1 and CDR2 from the germline V gene are MDHEN and SYDVKM. CDR3 length: 14 residues.

The sample holds a few counts of this clone. J is TRBJ2-1 and V is TRBV6-1; possibly TRBD2 for D (5 bases). The ends were cut back, 1 base at V and 6 bases at J, with 13 bases in the middle. This CDR3 comprises 15 residues. Germline CDR1 MNHNS, CDR2 SASEGT. DNA for the CDR3: TGTGCCAGCAGTGAAGTCTCGACTACCGGCAATGAGCAGTTCTTC. Protein product: CASSEVSTTGNEQFF.

The chain links TRBV6-5 to TRBJ2-5, with D possibly being TRBD1 (5 bases). This CDR3 has 14 amino acids. Germline-derived CDR1 and CDR2 are MNHEY and SVGAGI. Trimming took 7 bases from V and 5 from J, leaving 17 bases between them. In DNA, the CDR3 is TGTGCCAGCACACTGCGGCAGGGTGGTGAGACCCAGTACTTC. Amino acid sequence: CASTLRQGGETQYF.

The genes are TRBV5-1 and TRBJ2-1, with 11 bases fitting TRBD2. This CDR3 contains 16 residues. In germline, CDR1 is SGHRS, CDR2 YFSETQ. J lost 10 bases, V lost 4 bases, and 13 bases had no gene match. In DNA form, the CDR3 reads TGCGCCAGCAGCAGGATCTCTCTAGCGGGAGGTAGCGAGCAGTTCTTC. Its translation: CASSRISLAGGSEQFF. Variable domain in full (rest from reference TRBV5-1 and TRBJ2-1): KAGVTQTPRYLIKTRGQQVTLSCSPISGHRSVSWYQQTPGQGLQFLFEYFSETQRNKGNFPGRFSGRQFSNSRSEMNVSTLELGDSALYLCASSRISLAGGSEQFFGPGTRLTVL.

In this sample, this clone turned up once. The chain uses TRBV4-1 and TRBJ2-7, with 8 bases that match TRBD2. The length of the CDR3 is 15 residues. Looked up from germline, CDR1 is MGHRA and CDR2 is YSYEKL. The V and J ends lost 4 bases and 2 bases, in that order; junction bases with no gene match: 7. The CDR3 protein is CASSRVLAETYEQYF. The CDR3 region has the DNA TGCGCCAGCAGCCGGGTACTAGCGGAGACCTACGAGCAGTACTTC.

The J gene is TRBJ2-7, the V gene TRBV5-1, with no clear D. This CDR3 region has 12 residues. With 3 bases removed from V and 6 bases from J, the gap between germline ends came to 10 bases. Germline V gives CDR1 SGHRS, CDR2 YFSETQ. CDR3: CASSSQIAEQYF. The DNA for the CDR3 is TGCGCCAGCAGCTCACAGATAGCCGAGCAGTACTTC.